The clone carrying this T cell receptor (beta chain) is hyperexpanded in the sample. This specimen comes from a study of immune evolution from preneoplasia to lung adenocarcinoma. Nucleic acids came from premalignant or tumor cells enriched by macro-dissection. Trimming removed 7 bases from V and 0 bases from J, with 18 bases in between. Germline loops: CDR1 SGHDN, CDR2 FVKESK. This CDR3 has 16 amino acids. Generated by immunoSEQ multiplex PCR, the TCRdb table keeps only in-frame clones and is missing some. The sample records thousands of clones, roughly 86% being singletons. This rearrangement joins TRBV14 to TRBJ1-1; no definite D call. The sample taken for sequencing was FFPE lung adenocarcinoma in situ tissue. The TCR sequence derives from a person in their 70s with lung adenocarcinoma. DNA of the CDR3: TGTGCCAGCACCCCAGACGGTCCAGCCATGAACACTGAAGCTTTCTTT. Translation gives CASTPDGPAMNTEAFF. The full variable domain, with the rest looked up from reference TRBV14 and TRBJ1-1, is EAGVTQFPSHSVIEKGQTVTLRCDPISGHDNLYWYRRVMGKEIKFLLHFVKESKQDESGMPNNRFLAERTGGTYSTLKVQPAELEDSGVYFCASTPDGPAMNTEAFFGQGTRLTVV.